These 21 T cell receptor beta chains were all obtained from the same sample, sequenced in a study of T cells in Graves' hyperthyroidism and ophthalmopathy. Amplification of TCR beta CDR3 regions was performed using RNA transcripts as template. The TCR CDR3 was amplified in a first-round RT-PCR using the HTBI primer set. One entry per CDR3 protein, called by TCRdb with MiXCR from the multiplex PCR reads. The sample records 550,000 to 800,000 distinct CDR3 sequences, roughly 17% being singletons. The source material was blood. The receptors were gathered from a man between 45 and 60 years old with Graves' hyperthyroidism.

Many counts were recorded for this clonotype. The chain links TRBV20-1 to TRBJ2-1, with 10 bases that match TRBD1. Germline-derived CDR1 and CDR2 are DFQATT and SNEGSKA (reference sequence). V trimming: 0 bases; J trimming: 8 bases; junction bases outside the gene matches: 7. The CDR3 spans 15 residues. CDR3 region: CSARDRDRGWHEQFF. The CDR3 coding sequence is TGCAGTGCTAGAGACAGGGACAGGGGATGGCATGAGCAGTTCTTC.

This clonotype has at least ten counts. CDR3 in DNA: TGTGCCATCAGTGGCCCTAGCGGAGGCTCCTACAATGAGCAGTTCTTC. This translates into CAISGPSGGSYNEQFF. J is TRBJ2-1 and V is TRBV10-3, with 7 bases aligning to TRBD2. The germline gives CDR1 ENHRY, CDR2 SYGVKD. This CDR3 region has 16 residues. V dropped 4 bases and J dropped 0; count of bases not matched to a gene: 6.

This sequence joins TRBV15 and TRBJ2-3; 8 bases agree with TRBD1. Trimming removed 5 bases from V and 4 bases from J; junction bases left unmatched: 5. In germline, CDR1 is LNHNV, CDR2 YYDKDF (reference sequence). The CDR3 consists of 14 residues. CDR3 nucleotide sequence: TGTGCCACCAGCCCGGACAGGGTGGCAGATACGCAGTATTTT. This translates into CATSPDRVADTQYF.

The chain combines TRBV30 with TRBJ2-3; D gene ambiguous. The V and J ends lost 4 bases and 2 bases respectively, with 7 bases between them. This CDR3 is built from 12 residues. Germline V gene data show CDR1 as GTSNPN and CDR2 as SVGIG (reference sequence). The CDR3 is CAWNGPTDTQYF. The CDR3, as DNA: TGTGCCTGGAACGGCCCCACAGATACGCAGTATTTT.

This clonotype was seen repeatedly, ten times or more. The chain combines TRBV12-3 or TRBV12-4 with TRBJ2-1; 14 positions match TRBD2. V dropped 6 bases and J dropped 8; count of bases not matched to a gene: 6. The CDR3 covers 15 residues. The CDR3 DNA reads as TGTGCCAGCAGCCTGGGACTAGCGGGAGCTTATGAGCAGTTCTTC. Protein sequence: CASSLGLAGAYEQFF.

V and J are TRBV7-9 and TRBJ2-3, with 8 bases lining up with TRBD2. Germline assignment: CDR1 SEHNR and CDR2 FQNEAQ (reference sequence). The V gene end was trimmed by 3 bases and the J gene end by 5 bases; junction bases not matched to a gene: 7. CDR3 size: 15 residues. For the CDR3, the DNA is TGTGCCAGCAGCTTGATCGGGAGGGCCGGAGATACGCAGTATTTT. This codes for CASSLIGRAGDTQYF.

The chain combines TRBV6-1 with TRBJ2-1; 10 bases fit TRBD2. With V trimmed by 5 bases and J by 4 bases, 8 bases remained unmatched. The CDR3 length is 16 residues. Germline V gives CDR1 MNHNS, CDR2 SASEGT. Here the CDR3 DNA reads TGTGCCAGCAGTTCACGACTAGCGGGCCTGTACAATGAGCAGTTCTTC. Encoded protein: CASSSRLAGLYNEQFF.

This clonotype has at least ten counts. The chain carries TRBV5-1 and TRBJ2-7, with 8 bases that match TRBD2. The length of the CDR3 is 15 residues. Germline CDR1 and CDR2: SGHRS and YFSETQ. Unmatched junction bases numbered 6, after V lost 2 bases and J lost 2 bases. This chain's CDR3 is CASSLGVAGPYEQYF. For the CDR3, the DNA is TGCGCCAGCAGCTTAGGGGTAGCGGGACCCTACGAGCAGTACTTC.

The CDR3 loop reads CASSFDLALAGTTFSYNEQFF. The CDR3 nucleotides read TGTGCCAGCAGTTTCGATTTAGCGCTAGCGGGAACTACTTTCTCCTACAATGAGCAGTTCTTC. The rearrangement joins TRBV28 to TRBJ2-1, with TRBD2 identical over 9 bases. The length of the CDR3 is 21 residues. Germline CDR1 reads MDHEN; CDR2 reads SYDVKM. V lost 3 bases and J lost 0; bases outside the gene matches: 18.

The chain has TRBV9 and TRBJ1-6, with D maybe TRBD1 (5 bases). Trimming took off 0 bases at V and 8 bases at J, with 18 bases between the two ends. The CDR3 is made up of 17 amino acids. CDR1 and CDR2 (germline): SGDLS, YYNGEE. CDR3 bases: TGTGCCAGCAGCGTAGAAAGACAGCCTTTGGGAGATTCACCCCTCCACTTT. Its protein product is CASSVERQPLGDSPLHF.

This clonotype was found many times. This rearrangement joins TRBV28 to TRBJ1-5; no clear D. V was clipped by 3 bases and J by 6 bases, with 9 bases between them. The CDR3 loop spans 13 amino acids. Germline CDR1 MDHEN, CDR2 SYDVKM. CDR3 residues: CASSFGQAQPQHF. CDR3 nucleotides: TGTGCCAGCAGTTTTGGGCAGGCTCAGCCCCAGCATTTT. The full variable domain, rest sourced from reference TRBV28 and TRBJ1-5, is DVKVTQSSRYLVKRTGEKVFLECVQDMDHENMFWYRQDPGLGLRLIYFSYDVKMKEKGDIPEGYSVSREKKERFSLILESASTNQTSMYLCASSFGQAQPQHFGDGTRLSIL.

This chain joins TRBV19 and TRBJ1-5, with no clear D. The CDR3 length is 12 residues. CDR1 and CDR2 from the germline V gene are LNHDA and SQIVND (reference sequence). With 6 bases removed from V and 11 bases from J, the gap between germline ends came to 14 bases. The DNA for the CDR3 is TGTGCCAGTAGCCCCCCCACAGAGGCCCAGCATTTT. It translates to CASSPPTEAQHF.

The chain has TRBV2 and TRBJ2-1, with a tentative D call TRBD2 (6 bases). CDR3 length: 13 residues. V was cut by 7 bases and J by 7 bases, with 14 bases left in between. Per germline, CDR1 SNHLY and CDR2 FYNNEI. CDR3 sequence (DNA): TGTGCCAGCACCCCCCCTGGGAGGAATGAGCAGTTCTTC. It yields the protein CASTPPGRNEQFF. Supplemented by reference TRBV2 and TRBJ2-1, the full variable domain reads EPEVTQTPSHQVTQMGQEVILRCVPISNHLYFYWYRQILGQKVEFLVSFYNNEISEKSEIFDDQFSVERPDGSNFTLKIRSTKLEDSAMYFCASTPPGRNEQFFGPGTRLTVL.

In its sample, this clonotype was seen many times. J is TRBJ1-5 and V is TRBV28; no clear D. The CDR3 covers 14 residues. Trimming stripped 6 bases from V and 0 bases from J, with 9 bases between. The germline CDR1 and CDR2 sequences are MDHEN and SYDVKM. As DNA, the CDR3 is TGTGCCAGCAGATCGGGGTTTAGCAATCAGCCCCAGCATTTT. It specifies CASRSGFSNQPQHF. Looking up the rest from reference TRBV28 and TRBJ1-5 gives the full variable domain: DVKVTQSSRYLVKRTGEKVFLECVQDMDHENMFWYRQDPGLGLRLIYFSYDVKMKEKGDIPEGYSVSREKKERFSLILESASTNQTSMYLCASRSGFSNQPQHFGDGTRLSIL.

The chain joins TRBV4-3 to TRBJ1-1; D call uncertain. Trimming left V 0 bases short and J 4 bases short, with 12 bases between. The CDR3 is 15 residues long. Germline CDR1 LGHNA, CDR2 YSLEER. CDR3 sequence reads: CASSQDSVYTTEAFF. The CDR3 DNA sequence: TGCGCCAGCAGCCAAGATTCGGTCTACACCACTGAAGCTTTCTTT.

At least ten counts were recorded for this clonotype. The chain links TRBV7-8 to TRBJ2-7; 7 positions agree with TRBD1. Trimming removed 5 bases from V and 9 bases from J; junction bases left unmatched: 13. Germline assignment: CDR1 SGHVS and CDR2 FQNEAQ. This CDR3 has 14 residues. The CDR3 is CASSPSTGPAMQYF. CDR3 DNA sequence: TGTGCCAGCAGCCCGTCGACAGGGCCCGCGATGCAGTACTTC.

This clonotype was recorded many times. V is TRBV28 and J is TRBJ1-1; D is ambiguous. V lost 6 bases to trimming and J lost 0 bases, with 11 bases between them. Germline V lookup: CDR1 MDHEN, CDR2 SYDVKM. CDR3 length: 14 amino acids. CDR3 nucleotide sequence: TGTGCCAGCAGCACACAGCCGTTGAACACTGAAGCTTTCTTT. Its translation: CASSTQPLNTEAFF. The whole variable domain, filled in from reference TRBV28 and TRBJ1-1, reads DVKVTQSSRYLVKRTGEKVFLECVQDMDHENMFWYRQDPGLGLRLIYFSYDVKMKEKGDIPEGYSVSREKKERFSLILESASTNQTSMYLCASSTQPLNTEAFFGQGTRLTVV.

Remarks on this clonotype: A read error is possible here, since a much larger clone lies one base away. The chain employs TRBV12-3 or TRBV12-4 and TRBJ2-3; D unclear. This CDR3 has 12 amino acids. Trimming pared 1 base from V and 8 bases from J, leaving 7 bases between. Written as DNA, the CDR3 is TGTGCCAGCAGTTTAGATTCGGGTACGCAGTATTTT. This encodes CASSLDSGTQYF.

Here the CDR3 reads CASSERLYHGTKETQYF. The CDR3 bases are TGTGCCAGCAGTGAAAGGCTGTATCATGGGACAAAAGAGACCCAGTACTTC. The chain combines TRBV6-1 with TRBJ2-5, with a weak D call TRBD1 (6 bases). The ends were cut back, 2 bases at V and 3 bases at J, with 19 bases in the middle. The CDR3 sequence is 17 residues long. Germline loops: CDR1 MNHNS, CDR2 SASEGT.

This clonotype has at least ten counts. The chain couples TRBV30 to TRBJ1-2; D is undetermined. There are 12 residues in the CDR3. V shed 2 bases and J shed 7 bases, with 11 bases lying between them. Germline V lookup: CDR1 GTSNPN, CDR2 SVGIG (reference sequence). CDR3 DNA sequence: TGTGCCTGGAGTAATTATGGCTCTGGCTACACCTTC. Translated, it gives CAWSNYGSGYTF. Together with reference TRBV30 and TRBJ1-2, the CDR3 gives the full variable domain: SQTIHQWPATLVQPVGSPLSLECTVEGTSNPNLYWYRQAAGRGLQLLFYSVGIGQISSEVPQNLSASRPQDRQFILSSKKLLLSDSGFYLCAWSNYGSGYTFGSGTRLTVV.

This clonotype was recorded many times. V gene TRBV28 combines with J gene TRBJ1-2, with 9 bases that match TRBD1. CDR1 and CDR2 (germline): MDHEN, SYDVKM. The trim removed 2 bases at V and 1 base at J, leaving 11 bases unmatched. This CDR3 comprises 18 residues. This chain's CDR3 is CASSLARGGQGRNYGYTF. The CDR3 DNA sequence: TGTGCCAGCAGTTTAGCCCGGGGAGGACAGGGGCGTAACTATGGCTACACCTTC.